This T cell receptor beta chain was sequenced during a study of T cell repertoires in cytomegalovirus infection. Study findings and constraints: Clonotype analysis showed dominance of the ex vivo response by HLA-C-restricted CMV-specific TCR beta clonotypes. Pooled public TCR beta family frequency picked out CMV carriers with the relevant HLA.

TCRdb reprocessed the reads via MiXCR and lists one record per CDR3 protein. The sample lists roughly 68,000 distinct CDR3 sequences; under 25% were seen once. The CDR3 spans 13 residues. Germline CDR1 and CDR2: SEHNR and FQNEAQ (reference sequence). Trimming cost V 2 bases and J 7 bases, with 9 bases left between them. In this sample, this clonotype turned up a few times. Its target is unknown. This clonotype was obtained from a human donor in good health (CMV status not recorded). Some clones in this sample may be carry-over from other donors' samples. Sequencing was carried out using PBMCs, sequenced either directly or after in vitro stimulation (not recorded which). The chain is built from TRBV7-9 and TRBJ2-1; D not resolved. CDR3 protein: CASSLQDNNEQFF. CDR3 sequence (DNA): TGTGCCAGCAGCTTACAGGATAATAATGAGCAGTTCTTC.